This T cell receptor (beta chain) was documented in a study of blood T cell repertoires in COVID-19. Original analysis: By means of reference gene primer amplification, nucleated cell counts were estimated. Profiled with immunoSEQ multiplex PCR; TCRdb holds only in-frame clones, not every one. The V and J calls and clone size come from that table; D and trimming were worked out from the DNA. This sample has approximately 320,000 clones, with about nine tenths found just once. Seattle patient enrollment occurred during active infection, with longitudinal follow-up thereafter. Germline V gene sequence: CDR1 SGHVS, CDR2 FNYEAQ. The CDR3 extends over 14 amino acids. The V and J ends lost 1 base and 6 bases respectively, with 10 bases between them.

This receptor was taken from a woman aged 25 to 39 with COVID-19, enrolled during active disease. Sequencing was done on a sample of peripheral blood. The chain is built from TRBV7-6 and TRBJ2-1; possible D gene TRBD1, 5 bases. CDR3 sequence: CASSLGWGRNEQFF. The DNA of the CDR3 is TGTGCCAGCAGCTTAGGTTGGGGCCGCAATGAGCAGTTCTTC.